The sequence of this T cell receptor (beta chain) was determined in a study of memory CD4+ T cells and cytomegalovirus serostatus. Study-level points and caveats: CD4+ memory repertoires contained about 40% of the roughly 160 reported CMV TCRbeta sequences.

In regard to this clone: Its antigen is not identified.

Some clones are missing from TCRdb's copy, which holds only in-frame ones; the method was immunoSEQ multiplex PCR. The sample records some 60,000 clones, around 79% being singletons. Single viable CD3+CD4+CD8-CD45RO+ cells were sorted as the memory CD4+ T cells. Germline V gene sequence: CDR1 MNHEY, CDR2 SMNVEV (reference sequence). With V trimmed by 3 bases and J by 8 bases, 9 bases remained unmatched. The CDR3 is made up of 14 amino acids. Input material: memory CD4+ T cells from blood. The source is an adult in good health and CMV-seropositive. This chain uses TRBV27 with TRBJ1-2, with TRBD1 identical over 7 bases. DNA for the CDR3: TGTGCCAGCAGTTTTTCGACAGGGTCTGGCGGCTACACCTTC. Its protein is CASSFSTGSGGYTF.